These 12 T cell receptor beta chains share one sample of origin, sequenced in a study. TCRdb independently ran MiXCR on the 5' RACE reads; one entry per CDR3 protein. The sample has tens of thousands of distinct CDR3 sequences; approximately 25% are singletons. Sequencing was performed on memory CD4+ T cells sorted from blood. As for subset: memory CD4+ T cells, CD4+CD45RO+CD25-. These receptors were taken from a female donor with breast cancer.

The J gene is TRBJ2-1, the V gene TRBV6-2 or TRBV6-3; 8 bases align to TRBD1. Looked up from germline, CDR1 is MNHEY and CDR2 is SVGEGT. J gave up 3 bases and V 0 bases, and 4 bases lay outside the gene matches. This CDR3 has 16 amino acids. The DNA for the CDR3 is TGTGCCAGCAGTTACTCATGGACAGGGTACTACAATGAGCAGTTCTTC. Translated: CASSYSWTGYYNEQFF.

With regard to this clonotype: With a much larger clone just one base away, this may be a read error. The chain couples TRBV9 to TRBJ2-7; D possibly corresponds to TRBD2 (6 bases). Germline values: CDR1 SGDLS, CDR2 YYNGEE. The V end lost 8 bases, the J end lost 5 bases, and 20 bases lay between the germline ends. The CDR3 loop spans 14 amino acids. CDR3 DNA: TGTGCCAGTTCGTTTACGGGGGAAAACGACGAGCAGTACTTC. Residues: CASSFTGENDEQYF.

The chain employs TRBV7-2 and TRBJ2-1; D unclear. Germline CDR1 reads SGHTA; CDR2 reads FQGNSA. Trimming stripped 5 bases from V and 8 bases from J, with 10 bases between. This CDR3 region has 12 residues. The CDR3 sequence: CASSLGCDEQFF. The CDR3, as DNA: TGTGCCAGCAGCCTGGGGTGCGATGAGCAGTTCTTC. The entire variable domain, with the rest obtained from reference TRBV7-2 and TRBJ2-1, is as follows: GAGVSQSPSNKVTEKGKDVELRCDPISGHTALYWYRQSLGQGLEFLIYFQGNSAPDKSGLPSDRFSAERTGGSVSTLTIQRTQQEDSAVYLCASSLGCDEQFFGPGTRLTVL.

This clonotype occurred a few times. V and J are TRBV5-6 and TRBJ2-1; D is ambiguous. The CDR3 consists of 14 residues. Per the germline V gene, CDR1 is SGHDT and CDR2 is YYEEEE. V dropped 1 base and J dropped 3 bases, with 8 bases sitting between them. The CDR3 protein is CASSLIRNYNEQFF. The CDR3 nucleotides read TGTGCCAGCAGCTTGATTAGGAACTACAATGAGCAGTTCTTC.

The V gene is TRBV4-1, the J gene TRBJ1-4, with no clear D. CDR1 and CDR2 from the germline V gene are MGHRA and YSYEKL. There are 15 residues in the CDR3. V was clipped by 0 bases and J by 4 bases, with 9 bases between them. The CDR3 loop is CASSQDWPFNEKLFF. The CDR3 bases are TGCGCCAGCAGCCAAGATTGGCCGTTTAATGAAAAACTGTTTTTT.

This clonotype showed up many times. The chain couples TRBV28 to TRBJ2-7; perhaps TRBD2 as D (5 bases). V was cut by 10 bases and J by 0 bases, with 13 bases left in between. Per germline, CDR1 MDHEN and CDR2 SYDVKM. This CDR3 has 13 amino acids. CDR3 in DNA: TGTGCCACCCTGGAGGCGAGCTCCTACGAGCAGTACTTC. It codes for CATLEASSYEQYF.

In its sample, this clonotype was seen once. A much larger clone is a single base away; this may be a read error. As the CDR3 is not closed by the conserved phenylalanine or tryptophan, this likely results from a read error. The rearrangement joins TRBV9 to TRBJ1-2, with a possible D match to TRBD1 (5 bases). CDR1 and CDR2 from the germline V gene are SGDLS and YYNGEE. V was trimmed by 3 bases and J by 5 bases, leaving 14 bases between them. There are 14 residues in the CDR3. The CDR3 here is CASSAEGTLYGYTL. The CDR3 DNA reads TGTGCCAGCAGCGCAGAAGGGACCCTATATGGCTACACCCTC.

V usage is TRBV25-1 and J usage is TRBJ2-2, with 7 bases aligning to TRBD1. V was clipped by 7 bases and J by 7 bases; unmatched bases: 3. This CDR3 spans 12 amino acids. Germline V gene lookup returns CDR1 MGHDK and CDR2 SYGVNS. CDR3 protein: CASNNRGGELFF. CDR3 sequence (DNA): TGTGCCAGCAATAACAGGGGCGGGGAGCTGTTTTTT.

The J gene is TRBJ2-7, the V gene TRBV4-1; D is unresolved. Germline lookup yields CDR1 MGHRA and CDR2 YSYEKL. With 1 base removed from V and 0 bases from J, the gap between germline ends came to 10 bases. The CDR3 consists of 15 residues. The CDR3 coding sequence is TGCGCCAGCAGCCAAGGCCACAGCTTCTCCTACGAGCAGTACTTC. Translated: CASSQGHSFSYEQYF.

This clonotype occurred a few times. V and J are TRBV4-2 and TRBJ1-6; TRBD1 agrees at 7 bases. Germline CDR1 is LGHNA and CDR2 is YNFKEQ. The CDR3 is 16 residues long. With 4 bases clipped from V and 7 bases from J, the junction kept 10 bases outside the gene matches. The CDR3 loop is CASSPTHRGTNSPLHF. DNA of the CDR3: TGTGCCAGCAGCCCGACCCACAGGGGAACCAATTCACCCCTCCACTTT.

The chain carries TRBV28 and TRBJ2-3; 10 bases match TRBD1. CDR3 length: 17 residues. J gave up 4 bases and V 7 bases, and 14 bases lay outside the gene matches. CDR1 is MDHEN, CDR2 SYDVKM, per germline. The CDR3 loop reads CASTGGTGVYWADTQYF. The CDR3 DNA sequence: TGTGCCAGCACCGGTGGGACAGGGGTTTATTGGGCAGATACGCAGTATTTT.

On this clonotype itself: A much larger clone differs from this one at a single base, so this may be a read error. The V gene is TRBV7-3, the J gene TRBJ2-7, with D uncertain. CDR1 and CDR2 (germline): SGHTA, FQGTGA. The CDR3 spans 15 residues. The CDR3 is CAGSNTGSLRPEQYF. CDR3 bases: TGTGCCGGCAGCAATACCGGGTCCCTGCGGCCCGAGCAGTACTTC.